This T cell receptor beta chain was sequenced in a study of blood T cells in healthy people across ages. About the research overall: Per every two T cells, about one barcoded beta molecule was captured by template switching. Study findings and constraints: As naive T cell percentage varied, TCR beta diversity correlated strongly with it. Diversity estimates drawn from one million T cells were deemed underestimates.

A word on this clonotype: As yet, its antigen is unknown.

The CDR3 contains 15 residues. Looked up from germline, CDR1 is KGHSH and CDR2 is LQKENI. The V gene lost 5 bases and the J gene lost 4 bases, with 14 bases spanning the gap. The use of a sample-barcoded 5' primer and a J-beta primer mix characterized a second PCR of roughly 6 to 11 cycles. Each cDNA molecule was tagged by a template-switch adaptor with 12 random nucleotides. TCRdb re-called the 5' RACE reads through MiXCR, storing one row per CDR3 protein. The sample has about 1.4 million distinct CDR3 sequences, 45% to 70% seen once; the top ten hold more than 6%. This receptor was identified in a man between 18 and 35 years old in good health. The chain has TRBV18 and TRBJ1-4, with D possibly matching TRBD1 (5 bases). Input material: blood. DNA for the CDR3: TGTGCCAGCTCAAGTCGACAGCTAGATAATGAAAAACTGTTTTTT. It yields the protein CASSSRQLDNEKLFF.